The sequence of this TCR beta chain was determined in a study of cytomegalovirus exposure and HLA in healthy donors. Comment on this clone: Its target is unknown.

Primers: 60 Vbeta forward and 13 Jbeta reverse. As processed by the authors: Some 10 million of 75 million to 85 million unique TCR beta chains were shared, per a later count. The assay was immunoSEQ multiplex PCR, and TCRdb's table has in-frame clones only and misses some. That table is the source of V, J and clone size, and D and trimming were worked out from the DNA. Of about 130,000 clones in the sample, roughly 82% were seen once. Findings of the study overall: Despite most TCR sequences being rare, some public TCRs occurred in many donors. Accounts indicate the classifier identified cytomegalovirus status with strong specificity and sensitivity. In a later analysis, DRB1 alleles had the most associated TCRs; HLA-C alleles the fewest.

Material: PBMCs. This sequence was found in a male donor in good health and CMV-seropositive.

The CDR3 loop reads CASSLSRSYNEQFF. Here the CDR3 DNA reads TGTGCCAGCAGTTTATCGCGGTCCTACAATGAGCAGTTCTTC. The chain combines TRBV27 with TRBJ2-1; the D is unclear. Germline V gives CDR1 MNHEY, CDR2 SMNVEV (reference sequence). Trimming took off 0 bases at V and 1 base at J, with 4 bases between the two ends. The CDR3 runs 14 residues.